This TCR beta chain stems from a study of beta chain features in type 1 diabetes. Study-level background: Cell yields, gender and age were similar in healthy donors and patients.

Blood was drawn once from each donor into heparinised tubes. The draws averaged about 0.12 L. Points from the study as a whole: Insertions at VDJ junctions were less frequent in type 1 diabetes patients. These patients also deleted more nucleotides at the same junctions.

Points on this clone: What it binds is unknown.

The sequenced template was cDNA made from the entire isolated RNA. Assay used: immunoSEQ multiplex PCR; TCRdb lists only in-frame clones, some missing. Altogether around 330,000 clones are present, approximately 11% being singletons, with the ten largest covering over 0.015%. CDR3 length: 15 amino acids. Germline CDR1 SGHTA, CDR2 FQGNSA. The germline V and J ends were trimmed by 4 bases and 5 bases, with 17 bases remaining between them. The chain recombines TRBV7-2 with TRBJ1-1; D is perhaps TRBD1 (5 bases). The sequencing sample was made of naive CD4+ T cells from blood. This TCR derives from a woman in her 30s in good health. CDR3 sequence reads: CASSWTEGSGTEAFF. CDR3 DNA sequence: TGTGCCAGCAGCTGGACGGAGGGGTCAGGGACTGAAGCTTTCTTT. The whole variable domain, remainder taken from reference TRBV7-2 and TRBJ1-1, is GAGVSQSPSNKVTEKGKDVELRCDPISGHTALYWYRQSLGQGLEFLIYFQGNSAPDKSGLPSDRFSAERTGGSVSTLTIQRTQQEDSAVYLCASSWTEGSGTEAFFGQGTRLTVV.